Reported below is one T cell receptor beta chain. The data belong to a study of technical replicates of blood from a handful of donors. Produced via immunoSEQ multiplex PCR; TCRdb's table is partial and in-frame only. The table lists 80,000 or so clones, more than 95% of them singletons, with around 0.15% in the top ten. This clonotype was sampled from a human donor in good health. The sequenced material came from T cells isolated from PBMCs.

The CDR3 loop reads CASSEYRLAGFTDTQYF. CDR3 bases: TGTGCCAGCAGTGAATATAGACTAGCGGGATTCACAGATACGCAGTATTTT. The chain employs TRBV25-1 and TRBJ2-3; 11 positions match TRBD2. The V and J ends lost 0 bases and 2 bases, in that order; junction bases with no gene match: 4. Germline loops: CDR1 MGHDK, CDR2 SYGVNS. This CDR3 comprises 17 residues.